Below, 17 T cell receptor beta chains from the same sample are listed, as sequenced in a study of T cells in tuberculosis. Indicated time point: new active TB diagnosis, blood taken before or within 7 days of starting treatment. Assay: immunoSEQ multiplex PCR; the TCRdb copy retains only in-frame clones and omits some. The data contain approximately 35,000 clones, 90% to 95% of them singletons. Sequencing used PBMCs, obtained at tuberculosis diagnosis. The receptors come from an adult with tuberculosis. Some clones in this sample may be carry-over from other donors' samples.

This chain connects TRBV29-1 to TRBJ2-7, with 15 nucleotides matching TRBD2. V shed 6 bases, J shed 6 bases, and the junction held 12 bases outside the gene matches. The CDR3 sequence is 16 residues long. Germline V gene lookup returns CDR1 SQVTM and CDR2 ANQGSEA. The CDR3 sequence: CSVGTSGGLRSGEQYF. The DNA for the CDR3 is TGCAGCGTCGGGACTAGCGGGGGGCTGAGGTCTGGCGAGCAGTACTTC.

This chain uses TRBV7-2 with TRBJ2-7; D perhaps matches TRBD1 (5 bases). Trimming took off 1 base at V and 1 base at J, with 14 bases between the two ends. This CDR3 region has 16 residues. CDR1 and CDR2 from the germline V gene are SGHTA and FQGNSA. The CDR3 DNA is TGTGCCAGCAGCTTAGTGGGCAGGGTGGGGTCCTACGAGCAGTACTTC. It codes for CASSLVGRVGSYEQYF.

This clone was found once. The rearrangement links TRBV7-9 to TRBJ2-1, with D possibly TRBD1 on 6 matching bases. V lost 0 bases, J lost 2 bases, and 14 bases lay in between. This CDR3 is 17 amino acids long. CDR1 is SEHNR and CDR2 is FQNEAQ in the germline V gene (reference sequence). This CDR3 reads CASSLAVGTTTYNEQFF. DNA of the CDR3: TGTGCCAGCAGCTTAGCCGTCGGGACAACGACCTACAATGAGCAGTTCTTC.

This sequence joins TRBV5-6 and TRBJ2-7; D might be TRBD2 (6 bases). Germline lookup yields CDR1 SGHDT and CDR2 YYEEEE. V shed 0 bases and J shed 2 bases, with 21 bases lying between them. This CDR3 is 18 amino acids long. The CDR3 is CASSLGPRDFLAPYEQYF. Written as DNA, the CDR3 is TGTGCCAGCAGCTTGGGGCCTCGGGACTTCCTAGCACCCTACGAGCAGTACTTC.

This clone came up a few times. The chain is built from TRBV29-1 and TRBJ2-3; D gene uncertain. V gave up 7 bases and J gave up 0 bases, with 5 bases separating them. There are 11 residues in the CDR3. The germline V gene has CDR1 SQVTM and CDR2 ANQGSEA. CDR3 sequence: CSASSTDTQYF. Here the CDR3 DNA reads TGCAGCGCCTCTAGCACAGATACGCAGTATTTT.

The chain carries TRBV27 and TRBJ1-2; 7 nucleotides match TRBD1. Trimming cost V 6 bases and J 4 bases; bases outside gene matches: 8. Germline CDR1 and CDR2: MNHEY and SMNVEV (reference sequence). The CDR3 covers 14 residues. CDR3 sequence reads: CASSPRGQGYGYTF. CDR3 sequence (DNA): TGTGCCAGCAGCCCAAGGGGGCAAGGCTATGGCTACACCTTC.

The V call is TRBV19, the J call TRBJ2-1, with 8 nucleotides matching TRBD2. V lost 3 bases and J lost 9; bases outside the gene matches: 22. The germline gives CDR1 LNHDA, CDR2 SQIVND (reference sequence). This CDR3 region has 19 residues. CDR3 nucleotide sequence: TGTGCCAGTAGTATTGGCCCAACTATAGTAGCGGGGCTGAGCAGTGAGCAGTTCTTC. Translated, it gives CASSIGPTIVAGLSSEQFF.

This chain uses TRBV19 with TRBJ1-6; D uncertain. The germline V gene encodes CDR1 LNHDA and CDR2 SQIVND (reference sequence). This CDR3 has 12 amino acids. The V gene lost 8 bases and the J gene lost 7 bases, with 9 bases spanning the gap. The CDR3 reads CASSERNSPLHF. The CDR3 region has the DNA TGTGCCAGTTCAGAGAGGAATTCACCCCTCCACTTT.

The chain uses TRBV5-4 and TRBJ2-7; D remains unclear. This CDR3 has 13 amino acids. The V end lost 4 bases, the J end lost 3 bases, and 11 bases lay between the germline ends. Germline assignment: CDR1 SGHNT and CDR2 YYREEE (reference sequence). This chain's CDR3 is CASSAIGFYEQYF. CDR3 in DNA: TGTGCCAGCAGCGCGATTGGTTTCTACGAGCAGTACTTC.

This chain joins TRBV4-1 and TRBJ2-3; D may be TRBD2 (5 bases). This CDR3 comprises 15 residues. Trimming left V 2 bases short and J 4 bases short, with 13 bases between. Germline assignment: CDR1 MGHRA and CDR2 YSYEKL. CDR3 sequence: CASSQRERVADTQYF. The CDR3 nucleotides read TGCGCCAGCAGCCAAAGGGAGAGGGTCGCAGATACGCAGTATTTT.

This clone was counted once. The chain combines TRBV2 with TRBJ2-7; TRBD1 matches 7 bases. V lost 5 bases to trimming and J lost 3 bases; unmatched junction nucleotides: 10. The length of the CDR3 is 15 residues. CDR1 and CDR2 (germline): SNHLY, FYNNEI. CDR3 coding DNA: TGTGCCAGCAGTCGTCTGAGGGACAGCCACTACGAGCAGTACTTC. It translates to CASSRLRDSHYEQYF.

J is TRBJ2-7 and V is TRBV5-1; D is possibly TRBD2 (5 bases). This CDR3 contains 13 residues. Germline loops: CDR1 SGHRS, CDR2 YFSETQ. V dropped 0 bases and J dropped 7 bases, with 11 bases sitting between them. CDR3 in amino acids: CASSLGGQVEQYF. The CDR3 nucleotides are TGCGCCAGCAGCTTGGGCGGGCAGGTGGAGCAGTACTTC.

The table lists this clone with a count of one. This chain links TRBV9 with TRBJ1-1; D remains ambiguous. Per the germline V gene, CDR1 is SGDLS and CDR2 is YYNGEE. Trimming cost V 5 bases and J 10 bases, with 15 bases left between them. The CDR3 consists of 12 residues. The CDR3 sequence: CASRPITEGAFF. CDR3 in DNA: TGTGCCAGCAGACCAATTACTGAGGGAGCTTTCTTT.

The CDR3 region is CAIRSAQGTEVNTEAFF. CDR3 bases: TGTGCCATCAGGTCCGCCCAAGGGACAGAGGTGAACACTGAAGCTTTCTTT. The V gene is TRBV10-3, the J gene TRBJ1-1; 7 bases match TRBD1. CDR1 ENHRY and CDR2 SYGVKD come from the germline V gene. The CDR3 runs 17 residues. J gave up 0 bases and V 6 bases, and 13 bases lay outside the gene matches.

The rearrangement links TRBV6-1 to TRBJ2-7; 9 bases fit TRBD2. Germline V lookup: CDR1 MNHNS, CDR2 SASEGT. The J segment lost 7 bases and the V segment lost 6 bases, leaving 10 bases of the junction unmatched. The CDR3 has 14 amino acids. CDR3 DNA: TGTGCCAGCAGGGGACTAGCAGGGGGGTCTGAGCAGTACTTC. Amino acid sequence: CASRGLAGGSEQYF.

The chain carries TRBV29-1 and TRBJ2-1; no definite D call. The V and J ends lost 4 bases and 0 bases respectively, with 7 bases between them. The CDR3 has 13 residues. Germline V gives CDR1 SQVTM, CDR2 ANQGSEA. The CDR3 spells CSVGRSSYNEQFF. CDR3 nucleotide sequence: TGCAGCGTTGGGCGGAGCTCCTACAATGAGCAGTTCTTC.

The chain joins TRBV9 to TRBJ2-3; weak D call: TRBD2 (6 bases). The CDR3 runs 15 residues. From germline, CDR1 is SGDLS and CDR2 YYNGEE. V lost 0 bases to trimming and J lost 0 bases, with 8 bases between them. CDR3 bases: TGTGCCAGCAGCGTAGACGGGACTAGCACAGATACGCAGTATTTT. Its protein is CASSVDGTSTDTQYF.